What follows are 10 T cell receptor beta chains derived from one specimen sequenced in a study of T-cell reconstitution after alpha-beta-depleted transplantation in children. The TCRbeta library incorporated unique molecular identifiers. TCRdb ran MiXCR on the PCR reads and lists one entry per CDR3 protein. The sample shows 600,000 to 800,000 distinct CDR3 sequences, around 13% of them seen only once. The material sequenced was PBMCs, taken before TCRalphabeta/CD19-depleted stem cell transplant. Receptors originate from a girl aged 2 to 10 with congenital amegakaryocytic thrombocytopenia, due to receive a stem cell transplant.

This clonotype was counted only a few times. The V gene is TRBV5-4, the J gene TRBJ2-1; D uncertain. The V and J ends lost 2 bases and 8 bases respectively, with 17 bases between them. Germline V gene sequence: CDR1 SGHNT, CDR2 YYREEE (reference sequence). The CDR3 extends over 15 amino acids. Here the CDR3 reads CASSFIGRFGDEQFF. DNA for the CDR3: TGTGCCAGCAGCTTTATTGGGCGTTTTGGGGATGAGCAGTTCTTC.

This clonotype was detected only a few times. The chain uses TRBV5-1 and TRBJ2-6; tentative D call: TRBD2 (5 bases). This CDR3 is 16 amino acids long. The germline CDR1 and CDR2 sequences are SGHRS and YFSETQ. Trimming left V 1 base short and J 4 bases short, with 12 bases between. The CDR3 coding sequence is TGCGCCAGCAGCTTGAAGAGGGATTCAGGGGCCAACGTCCTGACTTTC. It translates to CASSLKRDSGANVLTF.

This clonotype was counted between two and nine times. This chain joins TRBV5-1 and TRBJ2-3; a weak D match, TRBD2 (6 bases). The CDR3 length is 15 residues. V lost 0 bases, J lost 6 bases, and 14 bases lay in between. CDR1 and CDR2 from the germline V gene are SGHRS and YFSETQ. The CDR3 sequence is CASSLALTRIDTQYF. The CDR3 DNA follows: TGCGCCAGCAGCTTGGCCCTGACTAGGATCGATACGCAGTATTTT.

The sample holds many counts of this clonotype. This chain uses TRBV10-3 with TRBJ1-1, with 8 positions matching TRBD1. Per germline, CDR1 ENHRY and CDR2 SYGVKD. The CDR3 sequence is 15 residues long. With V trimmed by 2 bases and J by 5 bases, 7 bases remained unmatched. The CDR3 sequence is CAISETNRGDTEAFF. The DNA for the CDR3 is TGTGCCATCAGTGAGACAAACAGGGGGGATACTGAAGCTTTCTTT.

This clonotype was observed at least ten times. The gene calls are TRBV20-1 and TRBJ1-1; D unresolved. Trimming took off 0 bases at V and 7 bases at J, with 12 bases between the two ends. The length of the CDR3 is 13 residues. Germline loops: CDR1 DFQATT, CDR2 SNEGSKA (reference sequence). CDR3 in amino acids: CSARDSGRYEAFF. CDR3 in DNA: TGCAGTGCTAGAGATAGCGGACGTTATGAAGCTTTCTTT.

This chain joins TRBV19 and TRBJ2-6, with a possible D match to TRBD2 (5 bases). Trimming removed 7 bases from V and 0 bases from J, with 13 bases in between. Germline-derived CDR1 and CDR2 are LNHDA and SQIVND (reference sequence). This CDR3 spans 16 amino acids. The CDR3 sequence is CASKREHNSGANVLTF. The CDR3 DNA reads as TGTGCCAGTAAAAGGGAGCACAACTCTGGGGCCAACGTCCTGACTTTC.

In DNA, the CDR3 is TGTGCCAGCAGTTACTCGGGACTAGCGGGAGCAGATACGCAGTATTTT. Protein product: CASSYSGLAGADTQYF. V is TRBV6-5 and J is TRBJ2-3, with TRBD2 matching 14 bases. Germline V CDR1 and CDR2: MNHEY, SVGAGI. This CDR3 has 16 amino acids. With 0 bases clipped from V and 4 bases from J, the junction kept 0 bases outside the gene matches.

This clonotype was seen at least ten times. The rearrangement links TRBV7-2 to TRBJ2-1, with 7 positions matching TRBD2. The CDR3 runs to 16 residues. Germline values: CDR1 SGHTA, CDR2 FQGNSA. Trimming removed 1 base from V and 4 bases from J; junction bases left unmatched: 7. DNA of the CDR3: TGTGCCAGCAGCTTAGAGGTGGCTAGCGGATACAATGAGCAGTTCTTC. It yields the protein CASSLEVASGYNEQFF.

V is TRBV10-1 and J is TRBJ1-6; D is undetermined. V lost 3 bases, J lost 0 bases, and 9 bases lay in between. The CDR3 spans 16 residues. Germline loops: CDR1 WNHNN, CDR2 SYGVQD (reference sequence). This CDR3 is CASSEVGSSYNSPLHF. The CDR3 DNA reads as TGCGCCAGCAGTGAAGTCGGCAGCTCCTATAATTCACCCCTCCACTTT.

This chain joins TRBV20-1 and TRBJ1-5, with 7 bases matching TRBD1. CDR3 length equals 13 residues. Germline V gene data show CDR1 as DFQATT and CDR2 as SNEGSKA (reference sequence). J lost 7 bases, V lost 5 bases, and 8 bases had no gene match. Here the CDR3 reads CSASDRVEQPQHF. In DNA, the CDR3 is TGCAGTGCTTCCGACAGGGTAGAGCAGCCCCAGCATTTT.